This TCR beta chain was obtained from a study of cytomegalovirus exposure and HLA in healthy donors. Broader study findings: V- and J-gene trimming of TCR beta was linked (in a later analysis) to a missense DCLRE1C variant. More clonal expansion characterized HLA-associated TCR beta chains than equally common others in a later analysis.

Worth noting for this clone: The antigen is undetermined.

Use of 60 Vbeta and 13 Jbeta primers characterized the PCR. Generated by immunoSEQ multiplex PCR, the TCRdb table keeps only in-frame clones and is missing some. The data contain approximately 120,000 clones, roughly three quarters of them singletons. The CDR3 runs 14 residues. CDR1 is SGHTA and CDR2 is FQGNSA in the germline V gene. Trimming took off 5 bases at V and 6 bases at J, with 15 bases between the two ends. The origin of this receptor is a young man in good health and CMV-seronegative. Sequencing was carried out using PBMCs. The chain carries TRBV7-2 and TRBJ2-3; D is unclear. CDR3 DNA: TGTGCCAGCAGCACCCCCGGGTCCCGGGATACGCAGTATTTT. It encodes CASSTPGSRDTQYF.